This T cell receptor beta chain was obtained from a study of Graves' ophthalmopathy and Graves' hyperthyroidism (dated by TCRdb to the late 2010s). The study in broad terms: Peripheral blood was collected before any treatment was given, at the time of initial diagnosis. In total, 135 blood samples were TCR-sequenced: some 40 ophthalmopathy, some 75 hyperthyroidism and some 17 hyperthyroidism-to-ophthalmopathy patients. T-cell repertoires of thyroid tissue and blood were compared in 5 or 6 hyperthyroidism patients. An independent validation cohort was composed of 18 hyperthyroidism patients and over 15 patients who later progressed from hyperthyroidism to ophthalmopathy. Following sampling, methimazole starting at 30 mg daily was administered to hyperthyroidism patients, and high-dose intravenous methylprednisolone was administered to ophthalmopathy patients. The study used TCR beta repertoire signatures to distinguish Graves' ophthalmopathy from Graves' hyperthyroidism and to predict progression to ophthalmopathy. To explore V-J signatures distinguishing ophthalmopathy from hyperthyroidism, a discovery set of about 99 patients (roughly 42 ophthalmopathy, over 55 stable hyperthyroidism) was enrolled.

Results and caveats for the whole study, not just this receptor: Sample size was not predetermined statistically, and investigators were not blinded to group allocation. The 13-signature model separated ophthalmopathy from stable hyperthyroidism with roughly 88% sensitivity and approximately 83% specificity in cross-validation, and 80%/75% in the test set. In validation, the model predicted ophthalmopathy progression with over 60% sensitivity and around 72% specificity; about a dozen predicted patients were CT-confirmed with GO in a median of approximately 6.2 months. Most expanded thyroid clonotypes with frequency above 0.001 were also detected in blood, suggesting blood repertoires may reflect the thyroid immune response.

This clonotype occurred many times. Its antigen is not yet known. Base quality data are lacking; no much larger clone is found one base away. Hyperthyroidism was considered stable if no progression to ophthalmopathy occurred within 18 months of follow-up. Hyperthyroidism patients were newly diagnosed, were aged 18 to 65 years, and had a disease duration under 2 months. Patients with other autoimmune diseases, uncontrolled infections, pregnancy or lactation were excluded from the study. Clinical symptoms, serum thyroxine, TRAb, thyroid ultrasound and orbital computed tomography were used for diagnosis. Ficoll-Paque density gradient centrifugation was used to isolate PBMCs from approximately 11 ml of fresh peripheral blood. Total RNA was extracted using Trizol reagent, and RNA quality was checked on an Agilent 2100 Bioanalyzer. For repertoire sequencing, the TCR beta CDR3 regions were amplified from RNA transcripts. A first-round RT-PCR used HTBI primers with the Qiagen OneStep RT-PCR kit, followed by a second-round multiplex PCR, size selection and purification. The libraries underwent paired-end sequencing with 100 bp reads on an Illumina HiSeq2000. The study's processing was this. Reads were processed with SOAPnuke, discarding reads with adapters, uncalled bases, mean Phred below 15, or no exact constant-primer or identifier match. High-quality paired reads were merged with COPE v1.2.5. Each unique nucleotide sequence was defined as a clonotype, and clonotypes were aligned to IMGT TRB V, D and J references with MiTCR v1.1. The analysis was limited to V-J combinations with a frequency above 0.0001, which together covered around 99% of the repertoires. A TCR clonal expansion and chaos score per V-J combination was defined as the ratio of F50 clonal expansion to chaos observed in the TCRdist matrix. Welch's t-statistics and random forest were used to narrow the features down to approximately twelve V-J combinations, which were then fed into a naive Bayes classifier. The Morisita-Horn index was used to measure how similar the thyroid and blood repertoires were. The public reads were run again by TCRdb, first through fastp at Q25 and then through MiXCR, and only productive beta chains were kept. Records with the same CDR3 protein are collapsed into one entry carrying the most frequent genes and DNA. In this record, the V and J calls reflect TCRdb's handling and not the investigators' own analysis. Recorded for this sample are more than 300,000 distinct CDR3 sequences; roughly 17% of them occurred a single time. The top ten constitute 2.4% of the sample.

This TCR came from an adult woman with stable Graves' hyperthyroidism. The sequenced material came from peripheral blood.

The nucleotides read TGTGCTAGTGGAAACACAGGGGTAGCCAAAAACATTCAGTACTTC. Translation gives CASGNTGVAKNIQYF. The chain is encoded by TRBV12-5 joined to TRBJ2-4, with TRBD1 matching 7 junction bases. Here V drops 6 bases and J drops 0 bases, and the junction holds 5 bases not matched to any gene. The CDR1 and CDR2 encoded by the germline V gene are LGHNT and FRNRAP. Spanning cysteine to phenylalanine, the CDR3 consists of 15 amino acids. Only the CDR3 DNA stays, 45 bases, in frame from base 1.